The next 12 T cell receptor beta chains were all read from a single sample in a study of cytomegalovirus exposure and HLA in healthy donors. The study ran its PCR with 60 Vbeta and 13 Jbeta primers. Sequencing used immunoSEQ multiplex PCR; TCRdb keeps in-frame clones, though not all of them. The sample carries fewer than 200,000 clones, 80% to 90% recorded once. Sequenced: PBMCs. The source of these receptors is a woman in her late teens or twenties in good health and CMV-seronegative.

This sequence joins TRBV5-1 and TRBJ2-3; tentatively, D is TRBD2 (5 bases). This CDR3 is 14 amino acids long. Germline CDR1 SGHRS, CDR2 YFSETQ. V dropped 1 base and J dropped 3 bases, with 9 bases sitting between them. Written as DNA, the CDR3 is TGCGCCAGCAGCTTGTCTAGCCCGACAGATACGCAGTATTTT. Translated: CASSLSSPTDTQYF.

This chain's CDR3 is CASSLELSGANVLTF. In DNA, the CDR3 is TGTGCCAGCAGCTTGGAGCTGTCTGGGGCCAACGTCCTGACTTTC. The chain is built from TRBV5-4 and TRBJ2-6, with D uncertain. The CDR3 runs to 15 residues. Trimming cost V 0 bases and J 1 base, with 5 bases left between them. CDR1 and CDR2 from the germline V gene are SGHNT and YYREEE (reference sequence).

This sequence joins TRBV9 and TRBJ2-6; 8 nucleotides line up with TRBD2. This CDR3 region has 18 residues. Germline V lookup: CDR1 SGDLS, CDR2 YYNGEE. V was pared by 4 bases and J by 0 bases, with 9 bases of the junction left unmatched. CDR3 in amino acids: CASSPRGGQFSGANVLTF. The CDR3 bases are TGTGCCAGCAGCCCCCGGGGGGGGCAATTCTCTGGGGCCAACGTCCTGACTTTC. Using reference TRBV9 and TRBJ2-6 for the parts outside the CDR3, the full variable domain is DSGVTQTPKHLITATGQRVTLRCSPRSGDLSVYWYQQSLDQGLQFLIQYYNGEERAKGNILERFSAQQFPDLHSELNLSSLELGDSALYFCASSPRGGQFSGANVLTFGAGSRLTVL.

The CDR3 is CASSGTRPHGNTEAFF. Here the CDR3 DNA reads TGTGCCAGCAGTGGGACAAGGCCACATGGGAACACTGAAGCTTTCTTT. J is TRBJ1-1 and V is TRBV28; the D gene is possibly TRBD1 (6 bases). V was pared by 5 bases and J by 1 base, with 17 bases between. There are 16 residues in the CDR3. CDR1 MDHEN and CDR2 SYDVKM come from the germline V gene.

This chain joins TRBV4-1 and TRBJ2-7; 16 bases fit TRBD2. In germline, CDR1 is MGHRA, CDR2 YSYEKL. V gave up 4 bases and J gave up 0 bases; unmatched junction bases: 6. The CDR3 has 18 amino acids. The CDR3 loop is CASSRGGLAGGSSYEQYF. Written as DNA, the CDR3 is TGCGCCAGCAGCCGGGGGGGACTAGCGGGAGGGTCCTCCTACGAGCAGTACTTC.

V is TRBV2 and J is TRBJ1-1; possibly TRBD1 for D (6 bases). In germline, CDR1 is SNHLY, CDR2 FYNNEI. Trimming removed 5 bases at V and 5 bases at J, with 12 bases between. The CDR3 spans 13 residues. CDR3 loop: CASSLQGMTEAFF. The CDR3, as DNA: TGTGCCAGCAGTTTGCAGGGGATGACTGAAGCTTTCTTT.

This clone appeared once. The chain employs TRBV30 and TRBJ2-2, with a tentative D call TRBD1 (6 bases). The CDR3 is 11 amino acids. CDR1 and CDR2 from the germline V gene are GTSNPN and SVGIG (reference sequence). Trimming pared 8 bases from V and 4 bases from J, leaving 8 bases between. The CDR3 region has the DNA TGTGCCGGACAGATCACCGGGGAGCTGTTTTTT. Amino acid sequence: CAGQITGELFF.

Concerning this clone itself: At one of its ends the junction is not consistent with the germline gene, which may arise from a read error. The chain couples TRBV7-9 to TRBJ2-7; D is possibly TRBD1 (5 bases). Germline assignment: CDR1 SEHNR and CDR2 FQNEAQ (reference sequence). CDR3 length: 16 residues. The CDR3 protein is CSSSLEMGLLVYEQYF. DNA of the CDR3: TGTTCCAGCAGCTTAGAGATGGGGCTTCTAGTCTACGAGCAGTACTTC.

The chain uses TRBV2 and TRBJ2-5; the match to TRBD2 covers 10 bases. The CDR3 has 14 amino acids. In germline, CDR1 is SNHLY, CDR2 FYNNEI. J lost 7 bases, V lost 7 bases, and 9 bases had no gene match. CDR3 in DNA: TGTGCCAGCAACAGACAGCGGACTAGCGGGACCCAGTACTTC. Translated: CASNRQRTSGTQYF.

The CDR3 region is CASSLYGTATSYEQYF. As DNA, the CDR3 is TGTGCCAGCAGTCTTTATGGGACAGCCACCAGCTACGAGCAGTACTTC. This chain uses TRBV27 with TRBJ2-7, with 7 bases lining up with TRBD1. The V and J ends lost 5 bases and 3 bases, in that order; junction bases with no gene match: 13. Per the germline V gene, CDR1 is MNHEY and CDR2 is SMNVEV (reference sequence). This CDR3 region has 16 residues.

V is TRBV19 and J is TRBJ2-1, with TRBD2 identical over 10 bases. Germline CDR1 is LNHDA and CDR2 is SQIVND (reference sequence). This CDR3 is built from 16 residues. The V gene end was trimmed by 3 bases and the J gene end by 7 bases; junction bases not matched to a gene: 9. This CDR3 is CASSIALAGALNEQFF. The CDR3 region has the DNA TGTGCCAGTAGTATCGCCCTAGCGGGGGCCTTGAATGAGCAGTTCTTC.

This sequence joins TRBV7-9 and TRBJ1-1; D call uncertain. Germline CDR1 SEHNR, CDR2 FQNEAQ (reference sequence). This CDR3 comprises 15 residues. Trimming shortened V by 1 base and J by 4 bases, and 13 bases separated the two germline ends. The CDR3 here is CASSLEDSGGTEAFF. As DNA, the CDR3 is TGTGCCAGCAGCTTAGAGGATTCGGGAGGCACTGAAGCTTTCTTT.